The sequence of this T cell receptor beta chain was determined in a study of cytomegalovirus exposure and HLA in healthy donors. Whole-study results and caveats: A later analysis reportedly found that, within productive TCRs, an Asian-associated ancestry cluster had fewer N-insertions than the mean observed across the roughly 670 donors. The authors enumerated 180 or so TCR beta chains as linked to cytomegalovirus. Researchers reported in a later analysis that a missense DCLRE1C variant was tied to TCR beta V- and J-gene trimming.

Germline V gives CDR1 SGHRS, CDR2 YFSETQ. V lost 3 bases, J lost 5 bases, and 14 bases lay in between. CDR3 length: 14 residues. 60 Vbeta and 13 Jbeta primers were used in PCR. TCRdb's table, derived via immunoSEQ multiplex PCR, lists solely in-frame clones and lacks some. There are 120,000 or so clones in the sample; over 65% occur only once, and over 5.5% lies in the top ten. A word on this clone: Its antigen is unknown.

This TCR was sampled from a middle-aged woman in good health and CMV-seronegative. This rearrangement joins TRBV5-1 to TRBJ2-5, with TRBD1 as a possible D gene (6 bases). The sample was PBMCs. CDR3 sequence reads: CASSYLGAWETQYF. The CDR3 bases are TGCGCCAGCAGCTACCTGGGGGCATGGGAGACCCAGTACTTC.